This entry is about one T cell receptor (beta chain). Its cognate antigen is unknown. Investigators reverse transcribed all isolated RNA, so they sequenced expressed TCRB transcripts. The assay was immunoSEQ multiplex PCR, and TCRdb's table has in-frame clones only and misses some. The table shows 250,000 to 350,000 clones, with 13% to 15% occurring only once. The entry originates in a study of beta chain features in type 1 diabetes. The germline V gene encodes CDR1 MGHDK and CDR2 SYGVNS. This CDR3 has 15 amino acids. With 3 bases removed from V and 4 bases from J, the gap between germline ends came to 13 bases. Overall study results and limits: Moderate but significant shortening of TCRB CDR3s was recorded in all four CD4+ subsets from Type 1 diabetes patients. A cDNA-based sequencing approach could over-represent cells with high TCR expression.

The chain uses TRBV25-1 and TRBJ1-3, with D unresolved. The clonotype originates from a young man with type 1 diabetes. Specimen: naive CD4+ T cells from blood. As DNA, the CDR3 is TGTGCCAGCAGTGAGGGCGGGCAGTTAGGAAACACCATATATTTT. It encodes CASSEGGQLGNTIYF.